These 12 T cell receptor beta chains came from one sample sequenced in a study of OX40 agonist ivuxolimab in advanced cancers. Profiled with immunoSEQ multiplex PCR; TCRdb holds only in-frame clones, not every one. Here the sample spans tens of thousands of clones, around 94% being singletons. The sample consisted of CD4+ or CD8+ T cells sorted from blood, taken in a trial of the OX40 agonist ivuxolimab. These TCRs come from an adult with an advanced solid tumor such as melanoma, head and neck, liver or kidney cancer.

This chain connects TRBV13 to TRBJ1-5, with D perhaps matching TRBD1 (5 bases). V was cut by 5 bases and J by 2 bases, with 16 bases left in between. The CDR3 length is 16 residues. Germline assignment: CDR1 PRHDT and CDR2 FYEKMQ (reference sequence). The CDR3 reads CASSTRSGGGNQPQHF. CDR3 sequence (DNA): TGTGCCAGCAGCACCCGATCCGGGGGTGGCAATCAGCCCCAGCATTTT.

The chain couples TRBV5-1 to TRBJ2-7; D gene uncertain. CDR1 is SGHRS and CDR2 is YFSETQ in the germline V gene. This CDR3 has 13 residues. Trimming pared 3 bases from V and 6 bases from J, leaving 13 bases between. CDR3 protein: CASSYDSVSEQYF. Written as DNA, the CDR3 is TGCGCCAGCAGCTACGACTCCGTTTCCGAGCAGTACTTC. The full variable domain, with the rest looked up from reference TRBV5-1 and TRBJ2-7, is KAGVTQTPRYLIKTRGQQVTLSCSPISGHRSVSWYQQTPGQGLQFLFEYFSETQRNKGNFPGRFSGRQFSNSRSEMNVSTLELGDSALYLCASSYDSVSEQYFGPGTRLTVT.

The chain recombines TRBV21-1 with TRBJ1-2; no DNA check was done on the table's D call, TRBD1. TRBV21-1 is a known pseudogene. This CDR3 contains 14 residues. CDR3 residues: CASSRRQGVYGYTF. CDR3 DNA: TGTGCCAGCAGCCGCAGGCAGGGGGTTTATGGCTACACCTTC.

The chain employs TRBV27 and TRBJ2-2, with 11 bases fitting TRBD2. The CDR3 runs 16 residues. Germline trimming cut 4 bases from V and 5 bases from J; bases unmatched to any gene: 6. CDR1 is MNHEY, CDR2 SMNVEV, per germline (reference sequence). CDR3 loop: CASSSSGRSKTGELFF. Here the CDR3 DNA reads TGTGCCAGCAGTTCTAGCGGGAGGAGCAAAACCGGGGAGCTGTTTTTT.

The V gene is TRBV27, the J gene TRBJ2-3, with 9 bases matching TRBD2. The CDR3 sequence is 18 residues long. With V trimmed by 1 base and J by 0 bases, 8 bases remained unmatched. The germline CDR1 and CDR2 sequences are MNHEY and SMNVEV (reference sequence). The CDR3 DNA follows: TGTGCCAGCAGTTTATTAGGGGCGGGAGGGCCCAGCACAGATACGCAGTATTTT. It translates to CASSLLGAGGPSTDTQYF.

The chain recombines TRBV28 with TRBJ1-6; D gene unclear. Germline V gives CDR1 MDHEN, CDR2 SYDVKM. The CDR3 covers 15 residues. V was trimmed by 2 bases and J by 3 bases, leaving 8 bases between them. In DNA, the CDR3 is TGTGCCAGCAGTTTAGGACCGGACTATAATTCACCCCTCCACTTT. Translation gives CASSLGPDYNSPLHF.

This clone came up a few times. The chain joins TRBV6-4 to TRBJ2-7, with D hard to call. The germline CDR1 and CDR2 sequences are MRHNA and SNTAGT. V lost 2 bases and J 0 bases, leaving 17 bases between the germline ends. CDR3 size: 17 residues. The CDR3 DNA sequence: TGTGCCAGCAGTGACAAACCGGTCGGCTCTGACTCCTACGAGCAGTACTTC. Translating gives CASSDKPVGSDSYEQYF.

The V and J genes are TRBV19 and TRBJ2-2; D is perhaps TRBD1 (6 bases). This CDR3 is built from 14 residues. Germline CDR1 reads LNHDA; CDR2 reads SQIVND (reference sequence). The V and J ends lost 3 bases and 7 bases respectively, with 12 bases between them. For the CDR3, the DNA is TGTGCCAGTAGTATCGACAGGTTGAACGGGGAGCTGTTTTTT. This codes for CASSIDRLNGELFF.

V is TRBV5-6 and J is TRBJ2-1, with TRBD2 as a possible D gene (5 bases). Trimming shortened V by 0 bases and J by 9 bases, and 10 bases separated the two germline ends. The CDR3 covers 13 residues. CDR1 and CDR2 (germline): SGHDT, YYEEEE. The CDR3 sequence is CASSLGGGGEQFF. The CDR3, as DNA: TGTGCCAGCAGCTTGGGCGGAGGCGGTGAGCAGTTCTTC.

The rearrangement joins TRBV2 to TRBJ1-2; 9 bases fit TRBD1. The CDR3 has 14 amino acids. Germline V lookup: CDR1 SNHLY, CDR2 FYNNEI. Trimming removed 4 bases from V and 5 bases from J; junction bases left unmatched: 5. CDR3 sequence (DNA): TGTGCCAGCAGTGGGTTGGGACAGGGTTATGGCTACACCTTC. Translated, it gives CASSGLGQGYGYTF.

This clone has a handful of counts. V is TRBV28 and J is TRBJ1-2; tentative D call: TRBD1 (5 bases). The CDR3 runs 11 residues. The germline gives CDR1 MDHEN, CDR2 SYDVKM. Deletions cut 7 bases from V and 9 bases from J, with 12 bases between. DNA for the CDR3: TGTGCCAGCAAATCCGGGGGAAGCTACACCTTC. It yields the protein CASKSGGSYTF.

The V gene is TRBV19, the J gene TRBJ2-1; 13 nucleotides match TRBD2. Unmatched junction bases numbered 3, after V lost 8 bases and J lost 5 bases. CDR1 LNHDA and CDR2 SQIVND come from the germline V gene (reference sequence). CDR3 length equals 14 residues. The CDR3 DNA reads as TGTGCCAGTGCCGGGACTAGCGGGGACAATGAGCAGTTCTTC. Its translation is CASAGTSGDNEQFF.